This record concerns one T cell receptor beta chain sequence. The V and J ends lost 5 bases and 4 bases respectively, with 10 bases between them. Germline lookup yields CDR1 SGHVS and CDR2 FQNEAQ. The CDR3 is made up of 13 amino acids. Profiled with immunoSEQ multiplex PCR; TCRdb holds only in-frame clones, not every one. The sample includes tens of thousands of clones, about 84% of them seen just once. The Seattle patients joined while their infection was active and were tracked longitudinally afterward. The data derive from a study of blood T cell repertoires in COVID-19. The wider study: Samples representing acute and convalescent COVID-19 were sourced from the United States, Italy and Spain. T cells, B-cell-depleted T cells, or PBMCs provided the cDNA or gDNA that served as material.

The specimen sequenced was peripheral blood. This clonotype was obtained from a man aged 45 to 65 with COVID-19, enrolled during active disease. This rearrangement joins TRBV7-8 to TRBJ2-3; D gene ambiguous. The CDR3: CASSTRVADTQYF. CDR3 DNA: TGTGCCAGCAGCACCCGGGTAGCAGATACGCAGTATTTT.